This TCR beta chain is from a study of response to subunit inactivated influenza vaccine. Overall study findings and caveats: It was the authors' suggestion that each seasonal influenza vaccination recruits few new T cells.

In its sample, this clonotype was seen a few times. As yet, its antigen is unknown. CDR1 is DFQATT, CDR2 SNEGSKA, per germline (reference sequence). The J segment lost 4 bases and the V segment lost 8 bases, leaving 10 bases of the junction unmatched. This CDR3 is 14 amino acids long. MiXCR, run by TCRdb on the RT-PCR reads, gives a single entry per CDR3 protein. Among over 800,000 distinct CDR3 sequences listed, approximately 22% were seen once. The source was PBMCs from blood, collected around 5 days after vaccination. The TCR originated in a man aged 50-60 years who received an inactivated influenza vaccine. The rearrangement joins TRBV20-1 to TRBJ2-5; TRBD1 matches at 10 bases. The CDR3 here is CSSSGTGVGETQYF. The CDR3 DNA reads TGCAGTTCCTCCGGGACAGGGGTCGGAGAGACCCAGTACTTC.